This T cell receptor beta chain was profiled in a study of immune evolution from preneoplasia to lung adenocarcinoma. Between about 2013 and 2018, patients underwent resection in Japan or China. H&E slides confirmed each diagnosis, reviewed by two pathologists independently. Study conclusions and caveats: Later-stage lesions appeared to have more T cells, more diversity, less clonality.

About this clone: Its cognate antigen is unknown.

Trimming shortened V by 2 bases and J by 7 bases, and 8 bases separated the two germline ends. This CDR3 contains 12 residues. Germline CDR1 reads SGHTA; CDR2 reads FQGNSA. Assay used: immunoSEQ multiplex PCR; TCRdb lists only in-frame clones, some missing. The sample lists 30,000 to 45,000 clones; under 85% were seen once. Sequences were obtained from FFPE invasive lung adenocarcinoma tissue. J is TRBJ2-5 and V is TRBV7-2, with no clear D. This sequence originates from a person between 55 and 69 years old with lung adenocarcinoma. CDR3 loop: CASSLRVGTQYF. CDR3 nucleotide sequence: TGTGCCAGCAGCTTACGGGTCGGGACCCAGTACTTC.